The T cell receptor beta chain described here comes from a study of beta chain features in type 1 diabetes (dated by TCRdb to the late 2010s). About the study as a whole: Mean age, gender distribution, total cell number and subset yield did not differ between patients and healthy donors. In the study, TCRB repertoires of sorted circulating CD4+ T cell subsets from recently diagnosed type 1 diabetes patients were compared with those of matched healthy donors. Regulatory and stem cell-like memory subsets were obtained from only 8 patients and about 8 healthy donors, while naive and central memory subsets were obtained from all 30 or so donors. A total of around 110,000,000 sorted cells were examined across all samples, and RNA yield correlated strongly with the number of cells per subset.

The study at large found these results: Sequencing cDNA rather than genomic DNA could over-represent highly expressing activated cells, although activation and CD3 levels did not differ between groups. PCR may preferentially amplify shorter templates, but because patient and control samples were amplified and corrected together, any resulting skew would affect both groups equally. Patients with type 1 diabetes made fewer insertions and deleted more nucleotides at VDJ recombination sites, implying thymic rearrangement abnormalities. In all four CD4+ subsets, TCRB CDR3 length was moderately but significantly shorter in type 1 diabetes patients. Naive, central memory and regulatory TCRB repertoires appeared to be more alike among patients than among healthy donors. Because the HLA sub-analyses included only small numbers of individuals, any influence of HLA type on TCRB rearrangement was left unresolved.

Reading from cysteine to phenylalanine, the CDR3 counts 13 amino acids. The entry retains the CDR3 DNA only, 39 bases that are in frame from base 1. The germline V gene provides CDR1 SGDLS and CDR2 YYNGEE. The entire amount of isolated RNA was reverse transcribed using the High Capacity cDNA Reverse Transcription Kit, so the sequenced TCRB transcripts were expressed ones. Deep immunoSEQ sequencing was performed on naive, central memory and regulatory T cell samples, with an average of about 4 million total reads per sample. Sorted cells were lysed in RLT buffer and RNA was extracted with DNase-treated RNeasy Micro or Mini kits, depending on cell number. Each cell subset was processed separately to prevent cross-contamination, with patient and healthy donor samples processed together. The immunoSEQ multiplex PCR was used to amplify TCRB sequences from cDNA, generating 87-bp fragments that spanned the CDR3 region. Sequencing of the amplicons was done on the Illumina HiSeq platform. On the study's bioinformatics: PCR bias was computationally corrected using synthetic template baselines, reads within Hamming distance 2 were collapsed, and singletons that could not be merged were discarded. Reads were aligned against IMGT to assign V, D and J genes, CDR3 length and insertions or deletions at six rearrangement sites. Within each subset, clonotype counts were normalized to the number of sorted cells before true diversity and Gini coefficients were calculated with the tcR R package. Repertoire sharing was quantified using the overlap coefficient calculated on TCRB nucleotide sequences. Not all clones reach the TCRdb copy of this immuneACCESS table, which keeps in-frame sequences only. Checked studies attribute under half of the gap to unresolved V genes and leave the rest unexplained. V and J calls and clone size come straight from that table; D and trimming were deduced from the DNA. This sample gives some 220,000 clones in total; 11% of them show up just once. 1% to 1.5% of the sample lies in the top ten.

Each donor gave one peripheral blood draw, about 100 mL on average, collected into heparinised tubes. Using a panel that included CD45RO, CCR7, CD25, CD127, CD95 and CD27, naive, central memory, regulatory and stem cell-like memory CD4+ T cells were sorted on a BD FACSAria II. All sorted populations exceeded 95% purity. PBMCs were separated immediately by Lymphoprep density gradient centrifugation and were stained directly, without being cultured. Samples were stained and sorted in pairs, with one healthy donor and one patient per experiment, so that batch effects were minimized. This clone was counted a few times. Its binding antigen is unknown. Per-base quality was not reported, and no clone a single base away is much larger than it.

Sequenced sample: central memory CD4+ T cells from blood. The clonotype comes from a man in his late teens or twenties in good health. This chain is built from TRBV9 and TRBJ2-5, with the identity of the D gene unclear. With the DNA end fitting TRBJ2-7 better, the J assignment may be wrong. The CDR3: CASSVGQENEQYF. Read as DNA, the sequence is TGTGCCAGCAGCGTAGGGCAGGAGAACGAGCAGTACTTC.